The present entry profiles one T cell receptor (beta chain) with its context. These data are taken from a study of blood T cell repertoires in COVID-19. Study-wide context: There were acute and convalescent COVID-19 samples, and they came from the United States, Italy and Spain. From T cells, B-cell-depleted T cells, or PBMCs came the material, which was cDNA or gDNA.

Per the original methods: Estimates of nucleated cell counts were drawn from the amplification of reference gene primers. Assay used: immunoSEQ multiplex PCR; TCRdb lists only in-frame clones, some missing. The DNA was the basis for D and trimming; V, J and clone size are from that table. The repertoire holds roughly 30,000 clones, approximately 90% seen once, with about 6% in the top ten. This CDR3 is 15 amino acids long. V lost 6 bases to trimming and J lost 10 bases; unmatched junction nucleotides: 9. Germline lookup yields CDR1 SGHDN and CDR2 FVKESK. The V call is TRBV14, the J call TRBJ2-1; 13 nucleotides match TRBD2. Sample: peripheral blood. This receptor was identified in a human donor in a cohort sampled during active COVID-19. CDR3 protein: CASRQTSGGAREQFF. In DNA form, the CDR3 reads TGTGCCAGCAGACAAACTAGCGGGGGGGCCAGGGAGCAGTTCTTC. The variable domain in full, with the rest retrieved from reference TRBV14 and TRBJ2-1, is EAGVTQFPSHSVIEKGQTVTLRCDPISGHDNLYWYRRVMGKEIKFLLHFVKESKQDESGMPNNRFLAERTGGTYSTLKVQPAELEDSGVYFCASRQTSGGAREQFFGPGTRLTVL.